This TCR beta chain was documented in a study of T cell changes during pregnancy in multiple sclerosis. The ends lost 8 bases at V and 4 bases at J; junction bases unmatched: 10. The CDR3 has 14 residues. Germline CDR1 reads MNHEY; CDR2 reads SVGAGI. Data came from immunoSEQ multiplex PCR; TCRdb stores just in-frame clones and leaves some out. The sample has over 45,000 clones, around 92% seen once. The source material was CD4+ T cells from peripheral blood mononuclear cells, sampled in the second trimester of pregnancy. The origin of this receptor is a female donor with multiple sclerosis, enrolled in a pregnancy study. This chain links TRBV6-5 with TRBJ1-2; the match to TRBD1 covers 7 bases. In DNA, the CDR3 is TGTGCCAGCGGGCACCGGGACAGCCTCTATGGCTACACCTTC. It specifies CASGHRDSLYGYTF.